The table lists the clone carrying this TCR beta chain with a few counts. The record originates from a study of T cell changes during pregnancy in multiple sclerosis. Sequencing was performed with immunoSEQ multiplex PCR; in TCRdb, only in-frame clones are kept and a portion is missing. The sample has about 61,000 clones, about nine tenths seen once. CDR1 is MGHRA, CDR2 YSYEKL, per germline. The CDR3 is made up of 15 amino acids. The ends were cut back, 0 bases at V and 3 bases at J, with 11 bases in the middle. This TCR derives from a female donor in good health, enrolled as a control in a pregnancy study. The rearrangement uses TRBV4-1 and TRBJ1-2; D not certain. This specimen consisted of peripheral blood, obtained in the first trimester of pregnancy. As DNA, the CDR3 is TGCGCCAGCAGCCAAGATAGTGGCAGCGACTATGGCTACACCTTC. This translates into CASSQDSGSDYGYTF.